A selection of T cell receptor beta chains follows, all from one sample in a study of blood T cell repertoires in COVID-19. Data came from immunoSEQ multiplex PCR; TCRdb stores just in-frame clones and leaves some out. The sample lists around 37,000 clones, around 89% occurring once. Sequenced sample: peripheral blood. These receptors came from a man in his fifties or sixties with active or convalescent COVID-19. Both conserved end residues are part of each CDR3. Each record gives: CDR3 protein, CDR3 DNA, J gene, clone size, D gene, V gene. The D gene is left open where the match is weak. Clone size appears in some rows only: once, few, many, or a class for an expanded clone.

CATLILAGGPGETQYF,TGTGCCACCCTGATACTAGCGGGAGGGCCGGGAGAGACCCAGTACTTC,TRBJ2-5,-,TRBD2,TRBV11-2
CASSEAGAGGVAFF,TGTGCCAGCAGTGAAGCGGGGGCAGGGGGCGTAGCTTTCTTT,TRBJ1-1,few,TRBD1,TRBV6-1
CAIVGTGGTEAFF,TGTGCCATCGTGGGGACAGGGGGCACTGAAGCTTTCTTT,TRBJ1-1,once,TRBD1,TRBV10-3
CASGNRDRVTF,TGTGCCAGTGGGAACCGGGACAGGGTCACCTTC,TRBJ1-2,-,TRBD1,TRBV19
CASRDRGSGSPLHF,TGTGCCAGCCGGGACAGGGGGAGTGGTTCACCCCTCCACTTT,TRBJ1-6,-,TRBD1,TRBV19
CAITVGAGNTIYF,TGTGCCATCACTGTGGGAGCTGGAAACACCATATATTTT,TRBJ1-3,-,-,TRBV10-3
CASRGVGQGLGPSYEQYF,TGTGCCAGCAGAGGAGTCGGACAGGGGTTAGGGCCCTCCTACGAGCAGTACTTC,TRBJ2-7,-,TRBD1,TRBV3-1/TRBV3-2
CASSFKKLRQGREKLFF,TGTGCCAGCAGTTTTAAGAAGTTGAGACAGGGGAGAGAAAAACTGTTTTTT,TRBJ1-4,-,TRBD1,TRBV28
CASSQAGTVSGEQYF,TGCGCCAGCAGCCAAGCAGGGACAGTATCTGGGGAGCAGTACTTC,TRBJ2-7,-,TRBD1,TRBV4-1
CASSAHGTGNTEAFF,TGTGCCAGCAGCGCCCACGGGACAGGGAACACTGAAGCTTTCTTT,TRBJ1-1,-,TRBD1,TRBV11-3
CASSPLAGAVNEQFF,TGCGCCAGCAGCCCACTAGCGGGAGCAGTTAATGAGCAGTTCTTC,TRBJ2-1,-,TRBD2,TRBV4-1
CASSPQGSTQYF,TGTGCCAGCAGCCCACAGGGGTCTACGCAGTATTTT,TRBJ2-3,-,TRBD1,TRBV7-2
CSARGLAEQFF,TGCAGTGCCAGGGGGCTAGCTGAGCAGTTCTTC,TRBJ2-1,once,TRBD1,TRBV20-1
CASSPGGYFEQYF,TGTGCCAGCAGCCCAGGGGGCTATTTCGAGCAGTACTTC,TRBJ2-7,-,TRBD1,TRBV5-6
CAWITRGTDTQYF,TGTGCCTGGATTACGCGGGGCACAGATACGCAGTATTTT,TRBJ2-3,-,-,TRBV30
CASSQAGHVVSNNEQFF,TGTGCCAGCAGCCAAGCGGGACATGTAGTATCAAACAATGAGCAGTTCTTC,TRBJ2-1,-,-,TRBV3-1/TRBV3-2
CASSLKGSEETQYF,TGTGCCAGCAGCTTGAAGGGGTCAGAAGAGACCCAGTACTTC,TRBJ2-5,-,-,TRBV5-4
CASSLGPETGLYEQYF,TGTGCCAGCAGCTTGGGTCCTGAGACTGGACTCTACGAGCAGTACTTC,TRBJ2-7,-,-,TRBV5-5
CASSFRLESTDTQYF,TGTGCCAGCAGCTTCAGACTAGAATCCACAGATACGCAGTATTTT,TRBJ2-3,-,-,TRBV11-2
CASSALAQGASGGGETQYF,TGTGCTAGCAGCGCCCTAGCACAGGGGGCTTCTGGTGGTGGGGAGACCCAGTACTTC,TRBJ2-5,-,TRBD1,TRBV7-7
CSVEDRTGTYEQYF,TGCAGCGTTGAAGATCGGACAGGGACCTACGAGCAGTACTTC,TRBJ2-7,-,TRBD1,TRBV29-1
CASSKRGLQETQYF,TGTGCCAGTAGTAAGAGGGGGCTGCAGGAGACCCAGTACTTC,TRBJ2-5,-,TRBD1,TRBV19
CASSSDQTLAETGELFF,TGTGCCAGCAGTTCAGATCAAACCCTAGCGGAGACCGGGGAGCTGTTTTTT,TRBJ2-2,-,TRBD2,TRBV2
CASRRPAADTQYF,TGTGCCAGCAGACGCCCGGCGGCAGATACGCAGTATTTT,TRBJ2-3,-,-,TRBV7-2
CASSIGGTNTGELFF,TGTGCCAGTAGTATAGGCGGAACGAACACCGGGGAGCTGTTTTTT,TRBJ2-2,-,-,TRBV19
CASKGGVTTNEKLFF,TGCGCCAGCAAGGGAGGTGTGACAACTAATGAAAAACTGTTTTTT,TRBJ1-4,-,-,TRBV5-1
CASSQEHGCSGNEQYF,TGTGCCAGCAGCCAAGAGCATGGTTGTAGCGGGAACGAGCAGTACTTC,TRBJ2-7,few,TRBD2,TRBV14
CASSFVSSGRGAGYNEQFF,TGTGCCAGCAGCTTTGTGAGTAGCGGGAGGGGTGCGGGCTACAATGAGCAGTTCTTC,TRBJ2-1,-,TRBD2,TRBV7-9
CASSEVGGPYEQYF,TGTGCCAGCAGTGAAGTGGGGGGGCCGTACGAGCAGTACTTC,TRBJ2-7,-,-,TRBV2